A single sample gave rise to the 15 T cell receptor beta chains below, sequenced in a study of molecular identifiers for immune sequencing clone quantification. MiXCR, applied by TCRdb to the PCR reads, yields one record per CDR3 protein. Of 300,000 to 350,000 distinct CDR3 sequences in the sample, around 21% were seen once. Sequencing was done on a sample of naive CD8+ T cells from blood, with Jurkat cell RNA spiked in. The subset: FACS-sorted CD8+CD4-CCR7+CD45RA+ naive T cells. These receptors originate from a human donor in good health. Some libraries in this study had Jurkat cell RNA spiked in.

CDR3 sequence reads: CASSQRLGPGLAVLETQYF. DNA for the CDR3: TGTGCCAGCAGCCAAAGACTAGGTCCGGGACTAGCGGTTCTCGAGACCCAGTACTTC. The chain recombines TRBV14 with TRBJ2-5, with TRBD2 matching 11 bases. This CDR3 is built from 19 residues. Germline trimming cut 2 bases from V and 5 bases from J; bases unmatched to any gene: 16. The germline V gene encodes CDR1 SGHDN and CDR2 FVKESK.

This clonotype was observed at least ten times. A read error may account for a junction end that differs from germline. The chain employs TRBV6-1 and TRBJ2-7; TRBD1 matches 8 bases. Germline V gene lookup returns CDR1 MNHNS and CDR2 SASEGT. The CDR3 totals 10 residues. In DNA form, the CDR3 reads TGTGCCAGCAGCGAGGGACAGGTAGGATTC. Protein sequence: CASSEGQVGF.

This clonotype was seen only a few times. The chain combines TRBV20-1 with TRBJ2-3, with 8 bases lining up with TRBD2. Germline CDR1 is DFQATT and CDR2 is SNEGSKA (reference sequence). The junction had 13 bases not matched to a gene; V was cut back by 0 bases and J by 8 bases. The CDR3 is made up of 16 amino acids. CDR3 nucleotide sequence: TGCAGTGCTAGAGATGGTAGCGGGGCGTGGACGGGTACGCAGTATTTT. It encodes CSARDGSGAWTGTQYF.

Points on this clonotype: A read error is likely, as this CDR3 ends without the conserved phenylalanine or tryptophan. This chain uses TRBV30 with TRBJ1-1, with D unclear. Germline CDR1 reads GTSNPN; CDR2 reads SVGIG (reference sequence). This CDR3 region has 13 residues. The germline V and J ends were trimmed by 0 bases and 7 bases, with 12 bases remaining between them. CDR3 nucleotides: TGTGCCTGGAGTGTTACCGAGGGTAGTGAAGCTTTCCTT. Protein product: CAWSVTEGSEAFL.

This chain's CDR3 is CASRAGLAGGAYNEQFF. CDR3 DNA sequence: TGTGCCAGCAGAGCGGGACTAGCGGGGGGTGCCTACAATGAGCAGTTCTTC. The chain recombines TRBV6-2 or TRBV6-3 with TRBJ2-1; 15 bases agree with TRBD2. Germline V lookup: CDR1 MNHEY, CDR2 SVGEGT. J lost 2 bases, V lost 6 bases, and 5 bases had no gene match. The CDR3 consists of 17 residues.

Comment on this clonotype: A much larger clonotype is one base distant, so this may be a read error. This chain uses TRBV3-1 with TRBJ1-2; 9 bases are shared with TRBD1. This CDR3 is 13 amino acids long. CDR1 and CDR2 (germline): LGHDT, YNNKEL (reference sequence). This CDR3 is CASRPTGGVGYIF. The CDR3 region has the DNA TGTGCCAGCAGGCCAACAGGGGGCGTTGGCTACATCTTC. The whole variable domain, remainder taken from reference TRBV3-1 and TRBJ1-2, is DTAVSQTPKYLVTQMGNDKSIKCEQNLGHDTMYWYKQDSKKFLKIMFSYNNKELIINETVPNRFSPKSPDKAHLNLHINSLELGDSAVYFCASRPTGGVGYIFGSGTRLTVV.

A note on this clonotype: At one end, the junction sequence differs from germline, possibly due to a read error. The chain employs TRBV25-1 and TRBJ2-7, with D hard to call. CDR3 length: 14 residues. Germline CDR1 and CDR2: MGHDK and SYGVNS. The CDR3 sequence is CASSEVGSSYELYF. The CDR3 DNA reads TGTGCCAGCAGTGAAGTCGGCAGTTCCTACGAGCTGTACTTC.

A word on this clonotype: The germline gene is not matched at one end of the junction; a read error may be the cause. In DNA form, the CDR3 reads TGTGCCTGTAGTATATGGGGGTGGTCCTACGAGCAGTACTTC. Protein sequence: CACSIWGWSYEQYF. The chain has TRBV19 and TRBJ2-7; D tentatively reads TRBD1 or TRBD2 (5 bases each). The CDR3 runs 14 residues. CDR1 is LNHDA, CDR2 SQIVND, per germline (reference sequence). The full variable domain, its missing parts supplied by reference TRBV19 and TRBJ2-7, is DGGITQSPKYLFRKEGQNVTLSCEQNLNHDAMYWYRQDPGQGLRLIYYSQIVNDFQKGDIAEGYSVSREKKESFPLTVTSAQKNPTAFYLCACSIWGWSYEQYFGPGTRLTVT.

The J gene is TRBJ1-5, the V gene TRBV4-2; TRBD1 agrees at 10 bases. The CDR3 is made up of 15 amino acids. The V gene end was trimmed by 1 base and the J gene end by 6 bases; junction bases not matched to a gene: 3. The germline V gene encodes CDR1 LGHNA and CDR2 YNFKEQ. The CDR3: CASSQGDRGSQPQHF. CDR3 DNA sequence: TGTGCCAGCAGCCAAGGGGACAGGGGATCTCAGCCCCAGCATTTT.

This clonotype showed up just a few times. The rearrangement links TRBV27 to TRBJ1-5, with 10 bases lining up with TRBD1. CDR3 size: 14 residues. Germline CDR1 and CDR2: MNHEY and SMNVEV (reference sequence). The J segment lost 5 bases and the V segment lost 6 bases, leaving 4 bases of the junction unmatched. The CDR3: CASSSDRGHQPQHF. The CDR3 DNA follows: TGTGCCAGCAGCTCCGACAGGGGGCATCAGCCCCAGCATTTT.

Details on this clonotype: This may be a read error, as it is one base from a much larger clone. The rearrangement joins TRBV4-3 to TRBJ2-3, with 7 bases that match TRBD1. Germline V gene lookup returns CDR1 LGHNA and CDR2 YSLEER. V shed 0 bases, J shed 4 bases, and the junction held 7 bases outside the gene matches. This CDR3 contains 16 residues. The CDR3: CASSQEPDRRPDTQYF. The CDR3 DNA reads TGCGCCAGCAGCCAAGAACCGGACAGGCGTCCAGATACGCAGTATTTT.

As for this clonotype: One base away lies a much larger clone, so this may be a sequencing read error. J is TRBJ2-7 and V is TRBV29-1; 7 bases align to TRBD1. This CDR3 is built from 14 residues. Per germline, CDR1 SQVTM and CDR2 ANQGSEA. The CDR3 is CSVGGTEILYERYF. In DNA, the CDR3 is TGCAGCGTTGGAGGGACAGAGATCCTCTACGAGCGGTACTTC.

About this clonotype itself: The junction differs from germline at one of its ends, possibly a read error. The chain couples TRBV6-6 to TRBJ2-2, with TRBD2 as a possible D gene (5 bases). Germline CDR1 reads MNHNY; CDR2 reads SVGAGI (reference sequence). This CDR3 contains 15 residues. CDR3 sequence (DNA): TGTGCTAGCAGTTACTACGGGGTGAACGCCGGGGAGCTGTTTTTT. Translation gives CASSYYGVNAGELFF.

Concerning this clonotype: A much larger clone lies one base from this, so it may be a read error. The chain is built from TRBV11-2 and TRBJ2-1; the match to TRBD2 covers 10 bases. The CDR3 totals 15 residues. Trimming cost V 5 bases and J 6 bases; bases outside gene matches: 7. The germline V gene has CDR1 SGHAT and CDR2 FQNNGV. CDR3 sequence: CASSPIAGGGNEQFF. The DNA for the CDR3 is TGTGCCAGCAGCCCTATAGCGGGGGGCGGCAATGAGCAGTTCTTC.

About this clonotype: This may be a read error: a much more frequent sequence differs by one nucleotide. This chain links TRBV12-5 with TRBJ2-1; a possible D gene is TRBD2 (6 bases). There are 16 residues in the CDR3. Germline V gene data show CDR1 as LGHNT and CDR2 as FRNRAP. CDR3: CTSGLNAREVYNEQFF. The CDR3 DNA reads TGTACTAGTGGTTTGAATGCGAGGGAGGTCTACAATGAGCAGTTCTTC.